This T cell receptor (beta chain) was profiled in a study of tumor-infiltrating lymphocytes in primary liver carcinoma. About the research overall: About 3.5 to 7.13 million productive TCRbeta reads were obtained from the samples, with similar numbers across tissue types. Study-wide results and limits: Significantly larger top-250-clone fractions were found in tumors than in blood (p = 0.039).

With respect to this clonotype: Its antigen is as yet unknown. The final CDR3 position lacks the conserved phenylalanine or tryptophan, pointing to a likely read error.

Bulk tissue was left unsorted, and RNA and DNA were co-extracted from 20-30 mg of it. The investigators made TCR beta cDNA from about 510 ng total RNA, using a constant-region primer. Slightly modified ARM-PCR with three nested multiplex PCR rounds yielded TCR beta libraries. TCRdb re-called the multiplex PCR reads with MiXCR, one entry per CDR3 protein. The sample holds roughly 25,000 distinct CDR3 sequences, over 65% seen once. The sequenced material came from liver tumor tissue from sampling region 3. The sample's subset: tumor region T3, left-lateral pole. This TCR was recovered from a man aged 40-49 years with primary liver carcinoma and hepatitis B virus infection.

The CDR3, as DNA: TGTCCCAGCAGTTGGGGGTGGGGGGCCCAAGAGACCCAGTACCTC. Residues: CPSSWGWGAQETQYL. The rearrangement links TRBV28 to TRBJ2-5; D may correspond to TRBD1 or TRBD2 (6 bases each). The CDR3 has 15 residues. Germline CDR1 MDHEN, CDR2 SYDVKM.